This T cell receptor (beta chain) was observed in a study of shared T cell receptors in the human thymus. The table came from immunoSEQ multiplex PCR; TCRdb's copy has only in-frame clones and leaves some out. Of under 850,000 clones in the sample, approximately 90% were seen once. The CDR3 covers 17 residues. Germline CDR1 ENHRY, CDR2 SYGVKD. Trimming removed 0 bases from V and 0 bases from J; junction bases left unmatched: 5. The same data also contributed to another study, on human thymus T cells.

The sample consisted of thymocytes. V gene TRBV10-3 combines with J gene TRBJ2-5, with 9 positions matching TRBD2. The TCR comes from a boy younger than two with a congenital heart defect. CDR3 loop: CAISESMASGDQETQYF. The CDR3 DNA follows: TGTGCCATCAGTGAGTCGATGGCTAGCGGGGACCAAGAGACCCAGTACTTC.